The 18 T cell receptor beta chains given below trace back to one sample, sequenced in a study of tumor-infiltrating lymphocytes in primary liver carcinoma. TCR beta cDNA was reverse-transcribed from approximately 0.45 ug of total RNA. The reaction used a constant-region primer and ProtoScript II reverse transcriptase. Amplification in three nested multiplex PCR rounds with slightly modified ARM-PCR gave rise to TCR beta libraries. The first two PCR rounds used TRBV1-TRBV30 primers with a Cbeta primer, 10 cycles each. One entry per CDR3 protein, called by TCRdb with MiXCR from the multiplex PCR reads. The sample lists about 21,000 distinct CDR3 sequences, about 65% occurring once. Unsorted bulk tissue, about 19-32 mg of it, served as the source for co-extraction of RNA and DNA. Specimen: liver tumor tissue from sampling region 1. Subset noted: tumor region T1, superior pole. These receptors were obtained from a man between 35 and 55 years old with primary liver carcinoma and hepatitis B virus infection.

Concerning this clonotype: A read error may explain this, as a much larger clone is one base away. The chain links TRBV5-1 to TRBJ2-7; D is perhaps TRBD1 (6 bases). Germline V gene sequence: CDR1 SGHRS, CDR2 YFSETQ. CDR3 length: 15 amino acids. The DNA of the CDR3 is TGCGACAGCAGCTTGTTGTGGGACATTATCTACGAGCAGTACTTC. Amino acids: CDSSLLWDIIYEQYF.

In its sample, this clonotype was seen many times. This chain uses TRBV7-6 with TRBJ2-2; D is undetermined. This CDR3 has 12 residues. The ends were cut back, 1 base at V and 8 bases at J, with 5 bases in the middle. Germline V CDR1 and CDR2: SGHVS, FNYEAQ. CDR3 DNA: TGTGCCAGCAGCTTAGTATCTGGGGAGCTGTTTTTT. Its protein is CASSLVSGELFF.

Ten or more counts support this clonotype. The junction and the germline gene differ at one end; a read error may be behind it. The chain has TRBV7-9 and TRBJ1-1; D gene uncertain. Germline lookup yields CDR1 SEHNR and CDR2 FQNEAQ (reference sequence). CDR3 length: 8 amino acids. CDR3 sequence (DNA): TGTGCCCCTCCTGACGCTTTCTTT. It specifies CAPPDAFF.

About this clonotype itself: At one end the junction does not follow the germline gene, possibly because of a read error. J is TRBJ2-7 and V is TRBV12-3 or TRBV12-4; D perhaps matches TRBD2 (6 bases). The CDR3 is made up of 15 amino acids. The CDR3 region has the DNA TGTGCCAACAGTCGGGGGACGGGCTCAACCTACGAGCAGTACTTC. Protein sequence: CANSRGTGSTYEQYF.

This clonotype came up once. Being one base from a much bigger clone, this may be a read error. This rearrangement joins TRBV6-6 to TRBJ2-3; no definite D call. The length of the CDR3 is 14 residues. CDR1 and CDR2 (germline): MNHNY, SVGAGI (reference sequence). CDR3 coding DNA: TGTGCCAACAGTCCTGCCTACCTCACAGATACGCAGTATTTT. Protein product: CANSPAYLTDTQYF.

Regarding this clonotype: One end of the junction fails to match germline, which may point to a read error. The V call is TRBV5-1, the J call TRBJ2-7; 11 bases are a match to TRBD2. The length of the CDR3 is 15 residues. Germline lookup yields CDR1 SGHRS and CDR2 YFSETQ. For the CDR3, the DNA is TGCGTCAGCAGCCTTACTAGCGGGAGCTCCTACGTGCAGTACTTC. Translated, it gives CVSSLTSGSSYVQYF.

Comments on this clonotype: This is likely a read error, given that the CDR3 carries no conserved phenylalanine or tryptophan at its end. CDR3 in DNA: TGTGCCATCATTGAATCTCGGGATATGAACACTGAAGCTTTCTTA. It specifies CAIIESRDMNTEAFL. V is TRBV10-3 and J is TRBJ1-1; D is uncertain. Germline CDR1 ENHRY, CDR2 SYGVKD. Trimming pared 7 bases from V and 0 bases from J, leaving 15 bases between. The CDR3 extends over 15 amino acids.

A few counts support this clonotype. A junction boundary mismatches the germline segment, possibly from a read error. This chain uses TRBV5-8 with TRBJ1-5, with a tentative D call TRBD1 (6 bases). This CDR3 has 15 amino acids. Per the germline V gene, CDR1 is SGHTS and CDR2 is YDEGEE. The CDR3 coding sequence is TGTGCTAGCAGCTCCCTTCGAGGGGGAAATCAGTCCCAGCATTTT. This translates into CASSSLRGGNQSQHF.

The chain employs TRBV5-4 and TRBJ1-6; TRBD1 matches at 7 bases. The germline gives CDR1 SGHNT, CDR2 YYREEE (reference sequence). The CDR3 contains 13 residues. V lost 6 bases to trimming and J lost 16 bases; unmatched junction nucleotides: 13. CDR3 protein: CASTIEPEGALHF. Here the CDR3 DNA reads TGTGCCAGCACTATAGAGCCGGAGGGGGCTCTCCACTTT.

Concerning this clonotype: Relative to the germline gene, one junction end is altered; a read error may explain this. The rearrangement uses TRBV4-2 and TRBJ2-3, with D perhaps TRBD1 or TRBD2 (5 bases each). Germline CDR1 reads LGHNA; CDR2 reads YNFKEQ. This CDR3 has 18 residues. CDR3 bases: TGTGCCTGCAGCCAAGTGGCGCTTCTAGCTGGAGCGACAGACACGCAGTATTTT. It encodes CACSQVALLAGATDTQYF.

Turning to this clonotype: The junction shows a germline mismatch at one end, possibly a read error. The chain couples TRBV4-3 to TRBJ2-7; a possible D gene is TRBD2 (6 bases). Germline V CDR1 and CDR2: LGHNA, YSLEER. CDR3 size: 15 residues. The CDR3 DNA reads TGTGCCAGTATCCAAGATCGGGAGACTCCCTACGAGCAGTACTTC. This translates into CASIQDRETPYEQYF.

In the case of this clonotype: Compared with germline, one end of the junction differs, possibly owing to a read error. The chain uses TRBV6-2 or TRBV6-3 and TRBJ2-1; 8 bases are a match to TRBD2. The CDR3 sequence is 19 residues long. Germline lookup yields CDR1 MNHEY and CDR2 SVGEGT. In DNA form, the CDR3 reads TGTACCAGCAGTCCCGATGGCGGGAGGACCTCGCTTCTGCCAAATGAGCAGTTCTTC. Translated, it gives CTSSPDGGRTSLLPNEQFF.

In regard to this clonotype: The conserved final phenylalanine or tryptophan is absent from the CDR3, which likely points to a read error. The rearrangement uses TRBV11-2 and TRBJ2-3; D remains ambiguous. The germline CDR1 and CDR2 sequences are SGHAT and FQNNGV. CDR3 length: 12 residues. Here the CDR3 DNA reads TGTGCCAGCAGCGTCAGCACAGATACACAGTATATT. This gives the protein CASSVSTDTQYI.

This clonotype was seen repeatedly, ten times or more. The gene calls are TRBV21-1 and TRBJ2-2; TRBD2, as called in the table, went unchecked against the DNA. TRBV21-1 is assigned pseudogene status. The CDR3 runs 17 residues. Here the CDR3 reads CASSKTEAGDGTGELFF. DNA for the CDR3: TGTGCCAGCAGCAAGACAGAAGCGGGAGATGGCACCGGGGAGCTGTTTTTT.

Turning to this clonotype: A read error may produce the germline difference seen at one junction end. The chain has TRBV11-2 and TRBJ2-1; weak D call: TRBD2 (6 bases). The length of the CDR3 is 14 residues. Germline CDR1 is SGHAT and CDR2 is FQNNGV. The CDR3 region has the DNA TGTACCAGCGGCTTATACCGACTAGTTAGTGAGCAGTTCTTC. This sequence encodes CTSGLYRLVSEQFF.

In the case of this clonotype: The germline gene is not matched at one end of the junction; a read error may be the cause. The chain employs TRBV5-6 and TRBJ2-7, with 9 bases matching TRBD2. The germline gives CDR1 SGHDT, CDR2 YYEEEE. There are 15 residues in the CDR3. The CDR3 protein is CANGFMASGTYEQYF. In nucleotides, the CDR3 is TGTGCCAACGGCTTCATGGCTAGCGGGACGTACGAGCAGTACTTT.

A remark on this clonotype: The germline gene is not matched at one end of the junction; a read error may be the cause. The gene calls are TRBV27 and TRBJ1-5; D is uncertain. This CDR3 is 13 amino acids long. The germline V gene encodes CDR1 MNHEY and CDR2 SMNVEV (reference sequence). In DNA, the CDR3 is TGTGCCAGCTCTTCAGGAAACAATCAGCCCCAACATTTT. Amino acids: CASSSGNNQPQHF.

At least ten counts were recorded for this clonotype. The junction and the germline gene differ at one end; a read error may be behind it. The genes are TRBV30 and TRBJ2-7, with D tentatively TRBD1 or TRBD2 (5 bases each). This CDR3 has 12 residues. Germline assignment: CDR1 GTSNPN and CDR2 SVGIG (reference sequence). This chain's CDR3 is CAWSPGAGEQYF. The CDR3 DNA reads as TGTGCTTGGAGTCCTGGGGCGGGCGAGCAGTACTTC.